These T cell receptor beta chains were read from a single sample in a study of T cell responses to AZD1222 COVID-19 vaccine. Using immunoSEQ multiplex PCR, the repertoire was profiled, and TCRdb retains in-frame clones only, with some absent. The repertoire holds 86,000 or so clones, 90% to 95% seen once, with approximately 10% in the top ten. The sample here was peripheral blood, taken 28 days after the second AZD1222 dose. These receptors originate from an adult who received the AZD1222 COVID-19 vaccine. The CDR3 runs from the conserved cysteine through the conserved F or W. Fields, in order: CDR3 protein, CDR3 DNA, D gene, CDR3 length, J gene, clone size, V gene. A D gene is named only where the DNA matches it firmly. Clone size is not always given. Where it is, it says once, few, many or a class for expanded clones.

cdr3_aa: CASSLLEDRVHGYTF
cdr3_nt: TGTGCCAGCAGCCTGTTAGAGGACAGGGTGCATGGCTACACCTTC
d_call: TRBD1
cdr3_length: 15
j_call: TRBJ1-2
clone_size: .
v_call: TRBV27

cdr3_aa: CASSFIDRLRSPLHF
cdr3_nt: TGTGCCAGCAGTTTTATCGACCGCCTACGATCACCCCTCCACTTT
d_call: .
cdr3_length: 15
j_call: TRBJ1-6
clone_size: .
v_call: TRBV27

cdr3_aa: CASSLLDWDGYTF
cdr3_nt: TGTGCCAGCAGCTTACTCGATTGGGATGGCTACACCTTC
d_call: .
cdr3_length: 13
j_call: TRBJ1-2
clone_size: .
v_call: TRBV5-6

cdr3_aa: CASSWDSPSNQPQHF
cdr3_nt: TGTGCCAGCAGCTGGGACAGTCCGAGCAATCAGCCCCAGCATTTT
d_call: TRBD1
cdr3_length: 15
j_call: TRBJ1-5
clone_size: .
v_call: TRBV2

cdr3_aa: CASSPRGGQNEQYF
cdr3_nt: TGTGCCAGCAGTCCCAGGGGGGGCCAAAACGAGCAGTACTTC
d_call: .
cdr3_length: 14
j_call: TRBJ2-7
clone_size: .
v_call: TRBV13

cdr3_aa: CAAKEVPNTGELFF
cdr3_nt: TGTGCCGCCAAGGAGGTCCCGAACACCGGGGAGCTGTTTTTT
d_call: .
cdr3_length: 14
j_call: TRBJ2-2
clone_size: .
v_call: TRBV10-3

cdr3_aa: CASSYGGSGNTIYF
cdr3_nt: TGTGCCAGCAGCTACGGGGGATCTGGAAACACCATATATTTT
d_call: .
cdr3_length: 14
j_call: TRBJ1-3
clone_size: .
v_call: TRBV6-5

cdr3_aa: CASSLARTSGTGELFF
cdr3_nt: TGCGCCAGCAGCTTGGCCAGGACTAGCGGTACCGGGGAGCTGTTTTTT
d_call: TRBD2
cdr3_length: 16
j_call: TRBJ2-2
clone_size: .
v_call: TRBV5-1

cdr3_aa: CASRPGRNYGYTF
cdr3_nt: TGTGCCAGCAGACCGGGGAGGAACTATGGCTACACCTTC
d_call: .
cdr3_length: 13
j_call: TRBJ1-2
clone_size: .
v_call: TRBV28

cdr3_aa: CASSLAGGQGTPLHF
cdr3_nt: TGTGCCAGCAGCTTAGCGGGCGGTCAGGGGACACCCCTCCACTTT
d_call: .
cdr3_length: 15
j_call: TRBJ1-6
clone_size: .
v_call: TRBV7-8

cdr3_aa: CAWKENRGNQPQHF
cdr3_nt: TGTGCCTGGAAGGAGAACAGAGGCAATCAGCCCCAGCATTTT
d_call: .
cdr3_length: 14
j_call: TRBJ1-5
clone_size: .
v_call: TRBV30

cdr3_aa: CASSQASRELFF
cdr3_nt: TGTGCCAGCAGCCAGGCGAGTAGGGAGCTGTTTTTT
d_call: .
cdr3_length: 12
j_call: TRBJ2-2
clone_size: .
v_call: TRBV3-1/TRBV3-2

cdr3_aa: CASSPGTGVAFF
cdr3_nt: TGTGCCAGCAGTCCCGGGACAGGGGTCGCTTTCTTT
d_call: TRBD1
cdr3_length: 12
j_call: TRBJ1-1
clone_size: .
v_call: TRBV12-3/TRBV12-4

cdr3_aa: CAISEWTSGGSSYNEQFF
cdr3_nt: TGTGCCATCAGTGAGTGGACTAGCGGAGGAAGCTCCTACAATGAGCAGTTCTTC
d_call: TRBD2
cdr3_length: 18
j_call: TRBJ2-1
clone_size: .
v_call: TRBV10-3

cdr3_aa: CASRAGLTYNEQFF
cdr3_nt: TGTGCCAGCAGGGCGGGATTAACCTACAATGAGCAGTTCTTC
d_call: .
cdr3_length: 14
j_call: TRBJ2-1
clone_size: .
v_call: TRBV6-5

cdr3_aa: CASSIPGSEQYF
cdr3_nt: TGTGCCAGCAGCATTCCAGGGAGCGAGCAGTACTTC
d_call: .
cdr3_length: 12
j_call: TRBJ2-7
clone_size: .
v_call: TRBV5-4

cdr3_aa: CASSPSQIGVREYNSPLHF
cdr3_nt: TGCGCCAGCAGCCCAAGCCAAATAGGGGTGCGGGAATATAATTCACCCCTCCACTTT
d_call: .
cdr3_length: 19
j_call: TRBJ1-6
clone_size: .
v_call: TRBV5-1

cdr3_aa: CASSPGGTQETQYF
cdr3_nt: TGCGCCAGCAGCCCTGGGGGAACCCAAGAGACCCAGTACTTC
d_call: .
cdr3_length: 14
j_call: TRBJ2-5
clone_size: .
v_call: TRBV5-1

cdr3_aa: CASSKPGQGSDTQYF
cdr3_nt: TGCGCCAGCAGCAAACCGGGACAGGGGTCAGATACGCAGTATTTT
d_call: TRBD1
cdr3_length: 15
j_call: TRBJ2-3
clone_size: .
v_call: TRBV5-1

cdr3_aa: CASSPPDRGPYGYTF
cdr3_nt: TGTGCCAGCAGCCCCCCGGACAGGGGACCATATGGCTACACCTTC
d_call: TRBD1
cdr3_length: 15
j_call: TRBJ1-2
clone_size: .
v_call: TRBV7-2

cdr3_aa: CASSPWAHRYQETQYF
cdr3_nt: TGCGCCAGCAGCCCGTGGGCCCACAGGTACCAAGAGACCCAGTACTTC
d_call: .
cdr3_length: 16
j_call: TRBJ2-5
clone_size: .
v_call: TRBV4-1

cdr3_aa: CASSPSTAGELFF
cdr3_nt: TGTGCCAGCAGCCCTTCCACCGCCGGGGAGCTGTTTTTT
d_call: .
cdr3_length: 13
j_call: TRBJ2-2
clone_size: .
v_call: TRBV7-3

cdr3_aa: CASSYDSNINYGYTF
cdr3_nt: TGTGCCAGCAGTTACGACAGTAATATTAACTATGGCTACACCTTC
d_call: .
cdr3_length: 15
j_call: TRBJ1-2
clone_size: once
v_call: TRBV6-5

cdr3_aa: CASSLTRQGDDYTF
cdr3_nt: TGTGCCAGCAGCTTAACCCGACAGGGGGATGACTACACCTTC
d_call: TRBD1
cdr3_length: 14
j_call: TRBJ1-2
clone_size: few
v_call: TRBV7-3

cdr3_aa: CASSLGGYSNQPQHF
cdr3_nt: TGTGCCAGCAGCTTAGGGGGGTATAGCAATCAGCCCCAGCATTTT
d_call: .
cdr3_length: 15
j_call: TRBJ1-5
clone_size: .
v_call: TRBV7-9

cdr3_aa: CASSLITSGRKYTQYF
cdr3_nt: TGTGCCAGCAGTCTAATAACTAGCGGGAGAAAGTATACGCAGTATTTT
d_call: TRBD2
cdr3_length: 16
j_call: TRBJ2-3
clone_size: .
v_call: TRBV28

cdr3_aa: CASSRSMTGTEAFF
cdr3_nt: TGTGCCAGCAGCCGCTCCATGACAGGGACTGAAGCTTTCTTT
d_call: TRBD1
cdr3_length: 14
j_call: TRBJ1-1
clone_size: .
v_call: TRBV14

cdr3_aa: CASSLGLPQETQYF
cdr3_nt: TGTGCCAGCAGCTTAGGTCTGCCGCAAGAGACCCAGTACTTC
d_call: .
cdr3_length: 14
j_call: TRBJ2-5
clone_size: .
v_call: TRBV7-9

cdr3_aa: CSATRGHGYTF
cdr3_nt: TGCAGTGCGACGCGGGGTCATGGCTACACCTTC
d_call: .
cdr3_length: 11
j_call: TRBJ1-2
clone_size: .
v_call: TRBV20-1

cdr3_aa: CASRRALAGETYNEQFF
cdr3_nt: TGTGCCAGCAGACGAGCACTAGCGGGAGAAACCTACAATGAGCAGTTCTTC
d_call: TRBD2
cdr3_length: 17
j_call: TRBJ2-1
clone_size: .
v_call: TRBV27

cdr3_aa: CASSPLDRFTTYF
cdr3_nt: TGTGCCAGCAGCCCTCTTGACCGGTTTACTACGTACTTC
d_call: .
cdr3_length: 13
j_call: TRBJ2-7
clone_size: once
v_call: TRBV7-2

cdr3_aa: CASSFLAGANTGELFF
cdr3_nt: TGTGCCAGCAGCTTTCTAGCGGGAGCTAACACCGGGGAGCTGTTTTTT
d_call: TRBD2
cdr3_length: 16
j_call: TRBJ2-2
clone_size: .
v_call: TRBV7-3

cdr3_aa: CASSLSGGQETQYF
cdr3_nt: TGTGCCAGCAGCTTAAGCGGGGGGCAAGAGACCCAGTACTTC
d_call: TRBD2
cdr3_length: 14
j_call: TRBJ2-5
clone_size: .
v_call: TRBV7-8

cdr3_aa: CASGGLAGAEQYF
cdr3_nt: TGTGCCAGCGGGGGACTAGCGGGGGCCGAGCAGTACTTC
d_call: TRBD2
cdr3_length: 13
j_call: TRBJ2-7
clone_size: .
v_call: TRBV3-1/TRBV3-2

cdr3_aa: CASSQERLGGTSSYEQYF
cdr3_nt: TGTGCCAGCAGCCAAGAAAGGTTAGGCGGGACGAGCTCCTACGAGCAGTACTTC
d_call: .
cdr3_length: 18
j_call: TRBJ2-7
clone_size: .
v_call: TRBV14

cdr3_aa: CASSPRGRDPRGYF
cdr3_nt: TGTGCCAGCAGCCCACGGGGGAGGGATCCTCGCGGGTATTTT
d_call: TRBD2
cdr3_length: 14
j_call: TRBJ2-3
clone_size: .
v_call: TRBV7-2

cdr3_aa: CASSFDRAYTEAFF
cdr3_nt: TGCGCCAGCAGCTTCGACCGGGCGTACACTGAAGCTTTCTTT
d_call: .
cdr3_length: 14
j_call: TRBJ1-1
clone_size: .
v_call: TRBV5-1

cdr3_aa: CASSTIGTGSYEQYF
cdr3_nt: TGTGCCAGCAGCACAATCGGGACAGGGTCCTACGAGCAGTACTTC
d_call: TRBD1
cdr3_length: 15
j_call: TRBJ2-7
clone_size: .
v_call: TRBV28

cdr3_aa: CASSWTQGQNEQYF
cdr3_nt: TGTGCCAGCAGTTGGACGCAGGGACAGAACGAGCAGTACTTC
d_call: TRBD1
cdr3_length: 14
j_call: TRBJ2-7
clone_size: once
v_call: TRBV27

cdr3_aa: CATSRVGGQPQHF
cdr3_nt: TGTGCCACCAGCAGAGTGGGGGGGCAGCCCCAGCATTTT
d_call: .
cdr3_length: 13
j_call: TRBJ1-5
clone_size: .
v_call: TRBV15

cdr3_aa: CASRTRLAGGPGTQYF
cdr3_nt: TGTGCCAGCAGAACTAGACTAGCGGGGGGGCCGGGTACGCAGTATTTT
d_call: TRBD2
cdr3_length: 16
j_call: TRBJ2-3
clone_size: .
v_call: TRBV11-1

cdr3_aa: CASSPDRGANYGYTF
cdr3_nt: TGTGCCAGCAGCCCAGACAGGGGAGCTAACTATGGCTACACCTTC
d_call: TRBD1
cdr3_length: 15
j_call: TRBJ1-2
clone_size: .
v_call: TRBV6-5

cdr3_aa: CASSLVFAGVGSGEQYF
cdr3_nt: TGTGCCAGCAGCTTAGTATTTGCGGGAGTAGGATCGGGCGAGCAGTACTTC
d_call: TRBD2
cdr3_length: 17
j_call: TRBJ2-7
clone_size: .
v_call: TRBV5-5

cdr3_aa: CASSPWRGVYNEQFF
cdr3_nt: TGTGCCAGCAGCCCCTGGCGGGGGGTCTACAATGAGCAGTTCTTC
d_call: TRBD2
cdr3_length: 15
j_call: TRBJ2-1
clone_size: .
v_call: TRBV3-1/TRBV3-2

cdr3_aa: CASSRRDGGYEQYF
cdr3_nt: TGTGCCAGCAGCCGCCGGGACGGGGGCTACGAGCAGTACTTC
d_call: .
cdr3_length: 14
j_call: TRBJ2-7
clone_size: .
v_call: TRBV14

cdr3_aa: CASSVLTGTGNTIYF
cdr3_nt: TGTGCCAGCAGCGTTTTGACGGGGACTGGAAACACCATATATTTT
d_call: .
cdr3_length: 15
j_call: TRBJ1-3
clone_size: .
v_call: TRBV9

cdr3_aa: CASSLRLTGTGLSYEQYF
cdr3_nt: TGCGCCAGCAGCTTGAGGTTAACGGGGACAGGGCTGTCCTACGAGCAGTACTTC
d_call: TRBD1
cdr3_length: 18
j_call: TRBJ2-7
clone_size: .
v_call: TRBV5-1

cdr3_aa: CACNLLEAFF
cdr3_nt: TGTGCCTGTAACCTTCTCGAAGCTTTCTTT
d_call: .
cdr3_length: 10
j_call: TRBJ1-1
clone_size: .
v_call: TRBV30

cdr3_aa: CASSIVVQETQYF
cdr3_nt: TGTGCCAGTAGTATAGTCGTCCAAGAGACCCAGTACTTC
d_call: .
cdr3_length: 13
j_call: TRBJ2-5
clone_size: .
v_call: TRBV19

cdr3_aa: CASSQVVGQPQHF
cdr3_nt: TGTGCCAGCAGCCAAGTTGTGGGTCAGCCCCAGCATTTT
d_call: .
cdr3_length: 13
j_call: TRBJ1-5
clone_size: .
v_call: TRBV3-1/TRBV3-2

cdr3_aa: CASSPGQGRGNEQFF
cdr3_nt: TGTGCCAGCAGCCCCGGACAAGGACGAGGCAATGAGCAGTTCTTC
d_call: .
cdr3_length: 15
j_call: TRBJ2-1
clone_size: .
v_call: TRBV11-3

cdr3_aa: CASSPRLDNEQFF
cdr3_nt: TGTGCCAGCAGCCCCCGGCTAGACAATGAGCAGTTCTTC
d_call: .
cdr3_length: 13
j_call: TRBJ2-1
clone_size: .
v_call: TRBV11-2

cdr3_aa: CASSLSRETEAFF
cdr3_nt: TGTGCCAGCAGTTTATCGCGGGAAACTGAAGCTTTCTTT
d_call: .
cdr3_length: 13
j_call: TRBJ1-1
clone_size: .
v_call: TRBV27

cdr3_aa: CASSVVSGGYNEQFF
cdr3_nt: TGTGCCAGCAGCGTAGTCAGTGGGGGTTACAATGAGCAGTTCTTC
d_call: .
cdr3_length: 15
j_call: TRBJ2-1
clone_size: .
v_call: TRBV9

cdr3_aa: CASSTTGTLLMNTEAFF
cdr3_nt: TGTGCCAGCAGTACGACCGGGACCCTACTCATGAACACTGAAGCTTTCTTT
d_call: .
cdr3_length: 17
j_call: TRBJ1-1
clone_size: .
v_call: TRBV28

cdr3_aa: CASSFGSAGNTEAFF
cdr3_nt: TGTGCCAGTAGTTTTGGGTCGGCGGGGAACACTGAAGCTTTCTTT
d_call: .
cdr3_length: 15
j_call: TRBJ1-1
clone_size: once
v_call: TRBV19